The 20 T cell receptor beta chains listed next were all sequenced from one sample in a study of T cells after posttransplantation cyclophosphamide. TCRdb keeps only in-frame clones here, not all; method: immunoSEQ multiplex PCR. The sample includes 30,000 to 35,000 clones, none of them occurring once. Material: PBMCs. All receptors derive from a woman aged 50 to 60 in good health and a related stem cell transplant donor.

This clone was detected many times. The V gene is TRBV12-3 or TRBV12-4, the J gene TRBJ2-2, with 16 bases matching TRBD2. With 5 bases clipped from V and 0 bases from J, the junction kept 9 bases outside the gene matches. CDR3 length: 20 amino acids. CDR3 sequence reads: CASSHGTSGRGNANTGELFF. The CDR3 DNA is TGTGCCAGCAGTCACGGGACTAGCGGGAGGGGGAACGCGAACACCGGGGAGCTGTTTTTT.

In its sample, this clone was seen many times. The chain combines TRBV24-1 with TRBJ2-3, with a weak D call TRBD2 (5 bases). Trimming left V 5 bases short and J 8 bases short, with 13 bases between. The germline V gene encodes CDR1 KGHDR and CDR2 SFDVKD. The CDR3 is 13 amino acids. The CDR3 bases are TGTGCCACCAGTGGGGGAGCGGCTGGTACGCAGTATTTT. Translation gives CATSGGAAGTQYF.

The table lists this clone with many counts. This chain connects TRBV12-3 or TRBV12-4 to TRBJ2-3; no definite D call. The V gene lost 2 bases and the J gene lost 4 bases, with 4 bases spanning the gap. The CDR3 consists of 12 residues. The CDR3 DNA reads TGTGCCAGCAGTTTATATCCAGATACGCAGTATTTT. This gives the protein CASSLYPDTQYF.

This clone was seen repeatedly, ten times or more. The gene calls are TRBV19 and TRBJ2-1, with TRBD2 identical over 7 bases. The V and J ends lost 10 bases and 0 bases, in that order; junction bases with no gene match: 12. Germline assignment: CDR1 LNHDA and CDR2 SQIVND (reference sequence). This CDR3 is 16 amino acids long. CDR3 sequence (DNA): TGTGCCACGTTATCCCCTAGCGGCTACTCCTACAATGAGCAGTTCTTC. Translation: CATLSPSGYSYNEQFF.

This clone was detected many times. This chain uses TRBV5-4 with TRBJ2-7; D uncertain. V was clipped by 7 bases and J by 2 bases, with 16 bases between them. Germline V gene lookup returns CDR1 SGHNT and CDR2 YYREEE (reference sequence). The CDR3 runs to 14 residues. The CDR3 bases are TGTGCCAGCCTAAACCTGGCGGTCCCCTACGAGCAGTACTTC. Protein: CASLNLAVPYEQYF. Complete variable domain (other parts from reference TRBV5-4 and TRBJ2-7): ETGVTQSPTHLIKTRGQQVTLRCSSQSGHNTVSWYQQALGQGPQFIFQYYREEENGRGNFPPRFSGLQFPNYSSELNVNALELDDSALYLCASLNLAVPYEQYFGPGTRLTVT.

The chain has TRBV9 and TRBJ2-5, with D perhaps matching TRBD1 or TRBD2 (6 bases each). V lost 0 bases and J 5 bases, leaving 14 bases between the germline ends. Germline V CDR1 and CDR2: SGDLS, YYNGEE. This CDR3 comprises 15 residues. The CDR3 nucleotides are TGTGCCAGCAGCGTAGAAAGTCGGAGGGGGGAGACCCAGTACTTC. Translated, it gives CASSVESRRGETQYF.

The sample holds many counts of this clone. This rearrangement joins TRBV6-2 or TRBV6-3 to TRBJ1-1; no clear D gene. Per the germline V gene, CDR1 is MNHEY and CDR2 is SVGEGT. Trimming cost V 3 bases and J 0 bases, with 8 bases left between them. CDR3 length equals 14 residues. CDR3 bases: TGTGCCAGCAGTTATAGCGTTTTGAACACTGAAGCTTTCTTT. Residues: CASSYSVLNTEAFF.

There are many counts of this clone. CDR3 in DNA: TGTGCCAGCAGCTTGCTAGCGGGTCTCCTCGGGGAGCTGTTTTTT. Its protein is CASSLLAGLLGELFF. The V gene is TRBV7-2, the J gene TRBJ2-2; the match to TRBD2 covers 8 bases. Germline V gene lookup returns CDR1 SGHTA and CDR2 FQGNSA. V lost 3 bases to trimming and J lost 7 bases; unmatched junction nucleotides: 7. This CDR3 is built from 15 residues. Full variable domain (outside the CDR3, taken from reference TRBV7-2 and TRBJ2-2): GAGVSQSPSNKVTEKGKDVELRCDPISGHTALYWYRQSLGQGLEFLIYFQGNSAPDKSGLPSDRFSAERTGGSVSTLTIQRTQQEDSAVYLCASSLLAGLLGELFFGEGSRLTVL.

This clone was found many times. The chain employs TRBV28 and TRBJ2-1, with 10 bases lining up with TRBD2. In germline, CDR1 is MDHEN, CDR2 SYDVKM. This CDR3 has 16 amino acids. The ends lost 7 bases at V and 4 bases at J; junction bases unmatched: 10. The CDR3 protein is CASIPTAGGDYNEQFF. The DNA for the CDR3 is TGTGCCAGCATCCCCACAGCGGGAGGGGATTACAATGAGCAGTTCTTC.

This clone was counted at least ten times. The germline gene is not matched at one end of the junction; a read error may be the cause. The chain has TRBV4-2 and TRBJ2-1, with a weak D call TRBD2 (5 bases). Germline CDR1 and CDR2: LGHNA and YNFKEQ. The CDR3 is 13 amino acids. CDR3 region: CASSQDWTLGVVF. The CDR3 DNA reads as TGTGCCAGCAGCCAAGACTGGACTCTCGGTGTCGTCTTC.

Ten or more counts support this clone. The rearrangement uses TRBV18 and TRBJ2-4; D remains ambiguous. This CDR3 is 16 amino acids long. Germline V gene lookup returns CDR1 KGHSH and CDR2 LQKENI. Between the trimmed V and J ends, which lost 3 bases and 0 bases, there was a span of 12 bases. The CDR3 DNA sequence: TGTGCCAGCTCACCCTCCGCGGCCCTAGCCAAAAACATTCAGTACTTC. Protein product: CASSPSAALAKNIQYF.

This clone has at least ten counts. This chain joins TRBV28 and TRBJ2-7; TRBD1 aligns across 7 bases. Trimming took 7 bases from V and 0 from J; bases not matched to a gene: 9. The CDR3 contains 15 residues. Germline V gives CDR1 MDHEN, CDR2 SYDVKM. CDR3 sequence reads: CASKPTGILSYEQYF. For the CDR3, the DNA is TGTGCCAGCAAGCCGACAGGGATCCTCTCCTACGAGCAGTACTTC. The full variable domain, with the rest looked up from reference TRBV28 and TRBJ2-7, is DVKVTQSSRYLVKRTGEKVFLECVQDMDHENMFWYRQDPGLGLRLIYFSYDVKMKEKGDIPEGYSVSREKKERFSLILESASTNQTSMYLCASKPTGILSYEQYFGPGTRLTVT.

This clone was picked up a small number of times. The CDR3 is CASSKGVDPNTGELFF. CDR3 nucleotides: TGCGCCAGCAGCAAGGGGGTGGACCCGAACACCGGGGAGCTGTTTTTT. The chain is built from TRBV5-1 and TRBJ2-2; possibly TRBD1 for D (6 bases). Germline V gene data show CDR1 as SGHRS and CDR2 as YFSETQ. The CDR3 has 16 amino acids. Deletions cut 4 bases from V and 0 bases from J, with 13 bases between.

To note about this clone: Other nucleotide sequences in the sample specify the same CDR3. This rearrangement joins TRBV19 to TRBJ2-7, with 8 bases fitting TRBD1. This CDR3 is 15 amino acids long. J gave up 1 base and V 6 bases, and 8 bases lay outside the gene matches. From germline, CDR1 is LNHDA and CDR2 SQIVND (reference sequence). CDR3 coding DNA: TGTGCCAGTAGCATCTCCGGGACAGGTTCCTACGAGCAGTACTTC. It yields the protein CASSISGTGSYEQYF.

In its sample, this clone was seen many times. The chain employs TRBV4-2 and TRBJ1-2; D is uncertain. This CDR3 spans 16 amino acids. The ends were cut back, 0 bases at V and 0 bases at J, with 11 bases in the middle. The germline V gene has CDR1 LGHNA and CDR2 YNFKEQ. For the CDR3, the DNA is TGTGCCAGCAGCCAAGAGGCAGGCCAAGCTAACTATGGCTACACCTTC. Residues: CASSQEAGQANYGYTF.

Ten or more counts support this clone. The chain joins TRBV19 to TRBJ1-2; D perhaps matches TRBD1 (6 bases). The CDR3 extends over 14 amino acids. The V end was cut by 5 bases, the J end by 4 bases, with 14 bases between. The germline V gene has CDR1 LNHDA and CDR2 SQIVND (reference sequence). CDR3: CASSQDSWAYGYTF. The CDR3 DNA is TGTGCCAGTAGTCAGGACAGTTGGGCCTATGGCTACACCTTC.

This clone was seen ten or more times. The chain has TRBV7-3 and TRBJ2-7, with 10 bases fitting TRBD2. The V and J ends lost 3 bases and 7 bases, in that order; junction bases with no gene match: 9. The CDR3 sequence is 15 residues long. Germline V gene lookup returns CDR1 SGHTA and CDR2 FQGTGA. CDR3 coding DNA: TGTGCCAGCAGCTTTCTAGCGGGAGAGATGGGAGAGCAGTACTTC. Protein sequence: CASSFLAGEMGEQYF.

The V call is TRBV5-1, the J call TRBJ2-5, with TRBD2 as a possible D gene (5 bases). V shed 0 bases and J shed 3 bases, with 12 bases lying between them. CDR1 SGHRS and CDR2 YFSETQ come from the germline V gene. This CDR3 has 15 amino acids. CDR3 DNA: TGCGCCAGCAGCTTGGCCGGTAGCGTTGAAGAGACCCAGTACTTC. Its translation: CASSLAGSVEETQYF.

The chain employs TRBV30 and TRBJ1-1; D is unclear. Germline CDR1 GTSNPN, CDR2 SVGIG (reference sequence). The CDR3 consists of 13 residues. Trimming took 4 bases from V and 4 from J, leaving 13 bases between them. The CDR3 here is CAWTEQPFTEAFF. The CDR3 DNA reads TGTGCCTGGACGGAACAGCCATTCACTGAAGCTTTCTTT. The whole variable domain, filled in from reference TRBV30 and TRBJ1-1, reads SQTIHQWPATLVQPVGSPLSLECTVEGTSNPNLYWYRQAAGRGLQLLFYSVGIGQISSEVPQNLSASRPQDRQFILSSKKLLLSDSGFYLCAWTEQPFTEAFFGQGTRLTVV.

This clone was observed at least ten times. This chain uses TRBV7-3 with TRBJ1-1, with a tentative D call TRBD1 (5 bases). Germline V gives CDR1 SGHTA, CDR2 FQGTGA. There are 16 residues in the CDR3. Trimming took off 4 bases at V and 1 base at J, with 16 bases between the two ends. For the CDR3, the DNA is TGTGCCAGCAGCTCCAGGGCCTTTGCTGAGAACACTGAAGCTTTCTTT. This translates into CASSSRAFAENTEAFF.